This TCR beta chain was observed in a study of T cell responses to AZD1222 COVID-19 vaccine. CDR3 length equals 12 residues. Germline CDR1 and CDR2: MDHEN and SYDVKM. Between the trimmed V and J ends, which lost 6 bases and 6 bases, there was a span of 9 bases. Sequenced by immunoSEQ multiplex PCR; TCRdb stores in-frame clones only, minus some. The table has over 85,000 clones, about 85% seen once. Points from the study as a whole: Repertoire sampling occurred only after the peak T cell response.

Note on this clone: Its antigen is still unknown.

V gene TRBV28 combines with J gene TRBJ1-5; weak D call: TRBD1 (5 bases). The source of this sequence is an adult in good health. The input for sequencing was peripheral blood, taken on day 0 of AZD1222 vaccination. CDR3 in DNA: TGTGCCAGCAGGGGGGGGAGTCAGCCCCAGCATTTT. It encodes CASRGGSQPQHF.